This T cell receptor beta chain was found in a study of blood T cells in healthy people across ages (dated by TCRdb to about 2015). In terms of the full investigation: In model experiments, template switching captured roughly one uniquely barcoded TCR beta cDNA molecule for every two T cells. The study measured age-related changes in TCR beta repertoire diversity using deep sequencing normalized with unique cDNA molecular identifiers. The donors were divided into four age groups: young (average 16 years), middle-aged (about 40), aged (about 62) and long-lived (roughly 82). The study analyzed two additional independent replicas of 1 million unique cDNA reads from the same blood draw for two donors, one aged 18 to 30 and one aged 80 or older. General findings and caveats noted by the study authors: Estimates of total diversity based on one million sequenced T cells were considered lower bounds and underestimates. Observed TCR beta diversity per million T cells fell roughly linearly with age, and a significant reduction was already apparent by age roughly 40. The long-lived group showed more naive CD4+ T cells, fewer expanded clones and increased TCR diversity than the aged group, suggesting age selection. There was a strong correlation between observed TCR beta diversity and the percentage of naive T cells measured by flow cytometry. Because donor CMV infection status was unknown, age-related changes in expanded clonotypes were potentially confounded. Because profiling used bulk unsorted PBMCs, naive and antigen-experienced compartments could not be compared conclusively.

The donors were roughly 38 Caucasian individuals from Russia, aged 6 to 90 years, who were systemically healthy. Around 10 milliliters of peripheral blood were collected from each donor into EDTA-treated Vacutainer tubes. Ficoll-Paque density-gradient centrifugation was used to isolate PBMCs, with at least 6.5 million obtained per sample. Total RNA was extracted from PBMCs with Trizol reagent, with at least 5 micrograms obtained per sample. For every donor, an aliquot of PBMCs went through flow cytometry to measure the percentages of naive CD45RAhigh/CD27high T cells. Library preparation used 5' RACE. Data came from an Illumina HiSeq 2500. A second PCR of roughly 6 to 12 cycles was run with a J-beta primer mix and a sample-barcoded 5' primer. A unique molecular identifier was introduced onto each TCR beta cDNA molecule by a template-switch 5' adaptor carrying 12 random nucleotides. Each sample yielded at least 3 million CDR3-containing paired-end reads. All of the RNA was converted into first-strand cDNA using the Mint cDNA synthesis kit, with a TRBC-specific oligonucleotide serving as the primer. Following uracil-DNA glycosylase treatment, all cDNA underwent a first 18-cycle PCR with the universal primers M1SS and BC2_uni_R. In the original analysis: For normalization, 1 million high-quality reads were randomly selected from each sample, with every read carrying a distinct molecular identifier. Reads sharing molecular identifiers were discarded rather than binned into consensus sequences. MiTCR, with a Q25 quality threshold and the strictest error-elimination algorithm, was used for CDR3 identification, clonotype clustering and error correction. Lower-bound total TCR beta diversity was estimated with a nonparametric unseen species model using Euler transformation. The raw public reads went through TCRdb reprocessing: fastp at Q25, MiXCR clone calling, in-frame beta chains kept. Under each unique CDR3 protein, matching rows form one entry showing the most common genes and DNA. TCRdb's processing, not the authors', yielded these V and J calls. This sample lists some 930,000 distinct CDR3 sequences; roughly 29% were detected once. The top ten hold more than 8.5% of the sample.

This clonotype was recorded many times. No cognate antigen has been identified for it. Within one base of it there is no much larger clone, and no base qualities were kept. CDR1 and CDR2 are read off the germline V gene (reference sequence) as MNHNY and SVGAGI. The V and J ends are trimmed by 7 bases and 2 bases, leaving 17 bases between them. From cysteine to phenylalanine, the CDR3 is 15 amino acids long. Of the read, only the CDR3 DNA is kept; its 45 bases are in frame from base 1. This same sample was also part of a study on T cells of mothers and their children. The second paper further reports: The donors were nine systemically healthy Caucasian individuals, made up of three mothers and their six children. cDNA synthesis used all of the extracted RNA, with around 1.5 ug of RNA in each 15 ul reaction. Sample barcodes and 2-4 random nucleotides were added via the M1S primer in the second PCR. Each mother yielded over 8 million TCR beta CDR3 reads and each child 2.5 million to 3.5 million reads. Thymic selection similarly shapes TCR recombination output in related and unrelated pairs, with minor effect from inherited differences. Related mother-child pairs always showed normalized repertoire overlap that was slightly higher than in unrelated mother-child pairs, though the difference was never significant. Persistent microchimeric T cell clones were not detected, at a sensitivity of 95 to 100 clones per million clonotypes. To look for features that set related mother-child pairs apart from unrelated individuals, the researchers ran deep NGS to compare the TCR beta repertoires of mothers and children. Mothers averaged roughly 36 +/- 4 years of age and children averaged around 10 +/- 4 years. After adapter ligation was performed with NEBNext reagents, the libraries were sequenced on an Illumina HiSeq 2000 with 100+100 nt paired-end reads. To prevent cross-contamination, the mother and child libraries were prepared one month apart and sequenced in separate runs. Each donor had between roughly 450,000 and 2,300,000 distinct TCR beta clonotypes identified. Naive TCR beta clonotypes were estimated from low-frequency clonotypes matched to each donor's FACS-determined naive share, without sorting.

The chain couples TRBV6-6 to TRBJ2-5; possibly the D gene is TRBD2, per 7 matching bases. The specimen was blood. The clonotype comes from a woman aged 35 to 49 in good health. The nucleotide sequence is given as TGTGCCAGCACCGAGGGGGGGGGTAAGCAAGAGACCCAGTACTTC. Its translation is CASTEGGGKQETQYF.